Shown below are 6 T cell receptor beta chains from a single sample sequenced in a study of T cells and Merkel cell carcinoma outcomes. This table comes from immunoSEQ multiplex PCR, and its TCRdb copy is limited to in-frame clones, with some not included. The sample includes some 19,000 clones, 82% of them seen just once. Sequenced: tumor tissue from Merkel cell carcinoma. All receptors derive from a human donor with Merkel cell carcinoma.

The V call is TRBV5-6, the J call TRBJ1-1; D remains ambiguous. Looked up from germline, CDR1 is SGHDT and CDR2 is YYEEEE. The CDR3 runs to 15 residues. Trimming removed 0 bases at V and 7 bases at J, with 16 bases between. The CDR3: CASSLGDLSGSEAFF. CDR3 sequence (DNA): TGTGCCAGCAGCTTGGGAGATCTGAGCGGGAGTGAAGCTTTCTTT.

The chain carries TRBV29-1 and TRBJ2-2; 10 bases align to TRBD1. CDR3 size: 15 residues. V dropped 6 bases and J dropped 6; count of bases not matched to a gene: 10. Germline CDR1 SQVTM, CDR2 ANQGSEA. The CDR3: CSVEVSGQGAGELFF. The CDR3 coding sequence is TGCAGCGTGGAGGTGTCTGGACAGGGGGCCGGGGAGCTGTTTTTT.

The chain employs TRBV5-1 and TRBJ1-2; 10 bases map to TRBD1. Germline V gene data show CDR1 as SGHRS and CDR2 as YFSETQ. The V segment lost 5 bases and the J segment 4 bases; nucleotides outside the gene matches: 20. The CDR3 runs to 19 residues. The CDR3 DNA reads as TGCGCCAGCAGACTATTTCTATTGACAGGGGGCTCACAGAGCTATGGCTACACCTTC. Translation: CASRLFLLTGGSQSYGYTF.

V and J are TRBV18 and TRBJ2-5; no reliable D call. CDR3 size: 12 residues. V lost 6 bases and J lost 7, with 12 bases in between. CDR1 is KGHSH and CDR2 is LQKENI in the germline V gene. The CDR3 reads CASSPPVGTQYF. The CDR3 bases are TGTGCCAGCTCGCCGCCGGTCGGGACCCAGTACTTC.

In this sample, this clone turned up once. The chain joins TRBV20-1 to TRBJ1-4; D not resolved. The CDR3 extends over 11 amino acids. Germline V lookup: CDR1 DFQATT, CDR2 SNEGSKA (reference sequence). Between the trimmed V and J ends, which lost 4 bases and 9 bases, there was a span of 9 bases. CDR3 sequence: CSAMRWKKLFF. DNA of the CDR3: TGCAGTGCTATGCGCTGGAAAAAACTGTTTTTT.

For this clone: The same CDR3 is also encoded by other DNA sequences in this sample. The chain carries TRBV5-1 and TRBJ1-1; D is perhaps TRBD1 (5 bases). This CDR3 has 14 amino acids. Germline V gene data show CDR1 as SGHRS and CDR2 as YFSETQ. The V and J ends lost 2 bases and 2 bases respectively, with 10 bases between them. DNA of the CDR3: TGCGCCAGCAGCTTAACCAGGGAAAACACTGAAGCTTTCTTT. Translation gives CASSLTRENTEAFF.